This is a list of T cell receptor beta chains from one sample in a study of CD8+ T cells in alopecia areata. The repertoire was sequenced with immunoSEQ multiplex PCR; TCRdb's copy has only in-frame clones and lacks some. The sample records around 200,000 clones, about three fifths being singletons. The source was CD8+ T cells sorted from blood, collected at week 24, from a patient treated with tofacitinib. These receptors were collected from a human donor with alopecia areata. CDR3s include the opening cysteine and the closing phenylalanine or tryptophan. A D gene is named only where the DNA matches it firmly. Clone size is not always given. Where it is, it says once, few, many or a class for expanded clones.

v_gene	abundance	d_gene	j_gene	CDR3aa	CDR3nt
TRBV9	-	TRBD2	TRBJ2-5	CASSERLAGGLETQYF	TGTGCCAGCAGCGAACGACTAGCGGGGGGGCTGGAGACCCAGTACTTC
TRBV9	-	TRBD1	TRBJ2-2	CASSVAGGAFGTGELFF	TGTGCCAGCAGCGTAGCAGGGGGCGCTTTCGGCACCGGGGAGCTGTTTTTT
TRBV5-6	-	-	TRBJ2-5	CASSLGITSETQYF	TGTGCCAGCAGCTTGGGGATAACCTCGGAGACCCAGTACTTC
TRBV7-4	once	-	TRBJ2-1	CASSPDETTWGEQFF	TGTGCCAGCAGCCCAGACGAGACCACGTGGGGGGAGCAGTTCTTC
TRBV2	-	-	TRBJ1-1	CASSPTMNTEAFF	TGTGCCAGCAGTCCCACAATGAACACTGAAGCTTTCTTT
TRBV5-6	-	-	TRBJ2-7	CASSFPGKENEQYF	TGTGCCAGCAGCTTCCCAGGGAAAGAAAACGAGCAGTACTTC
TRBV29-1	-	-	TRBJ2-2	CSVSDGELFF	TGCAGCGTTAGTGACGGGGAGCTGTTTTTT
TRBV29-1	-	-	TRBJ2-3	CSVAVSRVAVGDTQYF	TGCAGCGTCGCCGTGTCCCGGGTCGCGGTAGGAGATACGCAGTATTTT
TRBV29-1	few	TRBD1	TRBJ1-6	CSVETGDSPLHF	TGCAGCGTTGAGACAGGGGATTCACCCCTCCACTTT
TRBV30	-	-	TRBJ1-4	CAWRTVNEKLFF	TGTGCCTGGAGGACAGTTAATGAAAAACTGTTTTTT
TRBV5-6	few	-	TRBJ2-2	CASSSNHGELFF	TGTGCCAGCAGCTCAAATCATGGGGAGCTGTTTTTT
TRBV11-3	-	TRBD2	TRBJ2-3	CASSLDVAGGFTDTQYF	TGTGCCAGCAGCTTAGATGTAGCGGGGGGTTTCACAGATACGCAGTATTTT
TRBV13	few	-	TRBJ1-2	CASSPNYGYTF	TGTGCCAGCAGCCCTAACTATGGCTACACCTTC
TRBV6-5	-	-	TRBJ1-2	CASSSQGLYGYTF	TGTGCCAGCAGTTCTCAGGGGCTTTATGGCTACACCTTC
TRBV7-9	once	-	TRBJ1-5	CASSKGPSNQPQHF	TGTGCCAGCAGCAAGGGTCCTAGCAATCAGCCCCAGCATTTT
TRBV12-5	few	-	TRBJ2-1	CASGGDPGEQFF	TGTGCTAGTGGTGGAGACCCTGGTGAGCAGTTCTTC
TRBV10-1	-	-	TRBJ1-1	CASSSEMLGEAFF	TGCGCCAGCAGCTCCGAGATGTTAGGTGAAGCTTTCTTT